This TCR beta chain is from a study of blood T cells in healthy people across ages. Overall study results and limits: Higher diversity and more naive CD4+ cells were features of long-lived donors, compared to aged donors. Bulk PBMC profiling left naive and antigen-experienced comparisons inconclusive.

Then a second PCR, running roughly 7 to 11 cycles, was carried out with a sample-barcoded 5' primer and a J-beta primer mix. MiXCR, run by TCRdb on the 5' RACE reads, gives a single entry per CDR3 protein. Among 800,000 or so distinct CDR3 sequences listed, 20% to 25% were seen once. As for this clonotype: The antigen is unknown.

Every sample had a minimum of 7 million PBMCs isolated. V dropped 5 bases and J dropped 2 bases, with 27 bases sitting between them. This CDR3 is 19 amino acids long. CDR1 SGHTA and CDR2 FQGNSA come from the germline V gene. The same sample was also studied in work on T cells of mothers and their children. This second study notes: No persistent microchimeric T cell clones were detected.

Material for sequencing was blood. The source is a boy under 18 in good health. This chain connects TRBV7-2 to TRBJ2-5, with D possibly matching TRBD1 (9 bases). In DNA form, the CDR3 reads TGTGCCAGCAGCCCCGGGACAGGGAGGGCGGGAGGCCATCAAGAGACCCAGTACTTC. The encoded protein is CASSPGTGRAGGHQETQYF.